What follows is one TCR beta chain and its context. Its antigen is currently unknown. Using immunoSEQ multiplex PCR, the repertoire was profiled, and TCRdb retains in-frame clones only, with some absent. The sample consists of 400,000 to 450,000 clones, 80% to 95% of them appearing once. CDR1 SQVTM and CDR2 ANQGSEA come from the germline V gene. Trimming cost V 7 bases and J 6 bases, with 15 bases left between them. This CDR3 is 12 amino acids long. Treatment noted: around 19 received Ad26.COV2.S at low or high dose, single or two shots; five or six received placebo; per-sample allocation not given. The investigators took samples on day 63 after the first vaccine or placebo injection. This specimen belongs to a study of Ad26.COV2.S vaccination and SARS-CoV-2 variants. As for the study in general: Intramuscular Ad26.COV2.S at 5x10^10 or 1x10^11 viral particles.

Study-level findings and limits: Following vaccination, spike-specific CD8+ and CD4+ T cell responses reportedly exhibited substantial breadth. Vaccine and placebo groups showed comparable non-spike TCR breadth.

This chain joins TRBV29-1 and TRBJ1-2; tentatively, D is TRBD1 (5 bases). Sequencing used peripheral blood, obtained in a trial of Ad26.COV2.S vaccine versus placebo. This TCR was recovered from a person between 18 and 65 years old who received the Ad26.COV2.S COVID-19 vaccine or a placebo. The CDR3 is CSGGGLGDGYTF. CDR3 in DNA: TGCAGCGGCGGGGGGTTGGGGGATGGCTACACCTTC.